A selection of T cell receptor beta chains follows, all from one sample in a study of TIL therapy for anti-PD-1-resistant metastatic lung cancer. The table came from immunoSEQ multiplex PCR; TCRdb's copy has only in-frame clones and leaves some out. The sample yields under 60,000 clones, 80% to 90% seen once. The input for sequencing was blood, taken at baseline. Every receptor here comes from a person aged 25 to 79 with non-small cell lung cancer. The CDR3 runs from the conserved cysteine through the conserved F or W. A D gene is named only where the DNA matches it firmly. Clone size is stated in some rows and not others, as once, few, many or a class when expanded.

j_gene,abundance,d_gene,v_gene,CDR3nt,CDR3aa
TRBJ1-1,few,-,TRBV27,TGTGCCAGCAGTTTGAGGGTATCTGTGAACACTGAAGCTTTCTTT,CASSLRVSVNTEAFF
TRBJ2-1,-,TRBD1,TRBV24-1,TGTGCCACCAGTGACCCGGGACAGGGGTACAATGAGCAGTTCTTC,CATSDPGQGYNEQFF
TRBJ1-1,few,-,TRBV19,TGTGCCAGTAGGTGGATAGCGAACACTGAAGCTTTCTTT,CASRWIANTEAFF
TRBJ2-5,-,-,TRBV7-9,TGTGCCAGCAGGGGGCCGGAGTACCAAGAGACCCAGTACTTC,CASRGPEYQETQYF
TRBJ2-3,-,TRBD1,TRBV28,TGTGCCAGCAGTTTATTTCGGCCAGGGGGATTTGGCACAGATACGCAGTATTTT,CASSLFRPGGFGTDTQYF
TRBJ2-1,-,-,TRBV19,TGTGCCAGTAGTCGGGGTCTAGCTGCCCACAATGAGCAGTTCTTC,CASSRGLAAHNEQFF
TRBJ2-5,-,TRBD2,TRBV18,TGTGCCAGCTCACCAACGGAGACTAGCAGGAAGACCCAGTACTTC,CASSPTETSRKTQYF
TRBJ1-5,-,-,TRBV30,TGTGCCTGGAGTGTCAGGGGACAGCCCCAGCATTTT,CAWSVRGQPQHF
TRBJ2-3,-,TRBD2,TRBV7-3,TGTGCCAGCAGCCGGAACGAGCGGGGCCAGACGCAGTATTTT,CASSRNERGQTQYF
TRBJ2-2,-,-,TRBV28,TGTGCCAGCAGTCGACTAGCAGGGGGCGGGGAGCTGTTTTTT,CASSRLAGGGELFF
TRBJ2-4,-,-,TRBV19,TGTGCCAGTAGTACCCGGACGGAAAACATTCAGTACTTC,CASSTRTENIQYF
TRBJ2-5,-,-,TRBV5-1,TGCGCCAGCAGCCGCCGGTCGGGCGAGGGCCAAGAGACCCAGTACTTC,CASSRRSGEGQETQYF
TRBJ2-5,-,-,TRBV28,TGTGCCAGCAGTCCCTTACCCTACGGGCCATTCCAAGAGACCCAGTACTTC,CASSPLPYGPFQETQYF
TRBJ2-1,-,TRBD2,TRBV10-3,TGTGCCACGGGACCGACGGGGGGGCCATACAATGAGCAGTTCTTC,CATGPTGGPYNEQFF
TRBJ2-5,-,-,TRBV11-2,TGTGCCAGCAGCTTCGACCAAGAGACCCAGTACTTC,CASSFDQETQYF
TRBJ2-3,once,TRBD2,TRBV7-2,TGTGCCAGCAGCTCCTCTAGCGGGAGGGCCACAGATACGCAGTATTTT,CASSSSSGRATDTQYF
TRBJ2-5,-,TRBD2,TRBV27,TGTGCCAGCAGACCGACTAGCGGAGGGGAGGAGACCCAGTACTTC,CASRPTSGGEETQYF
TRBJ1-4,once,-,TRBV28,TGTGCCAGCAGAACAAGGGGCCGCGAAAAACTGTTTTTT,CASRTRGREKLFF